This entry lists 24 T cell receptor beta chains sequenced from one sample in a study of long-term antiretroviral therapy in people with HIV (dated by TCRdb to the early 2020s). The immunoSEQ hsTCRB v3.0 assay was used at survey level resolution to sequence the TRB variable region. In TCRdb, the immuneACCESS table is reduced to in-frame sequences with V and J assigned. These tables do not hold every clone; where another copy was compared, an unresolved V gene accounts for under half, and the others remain unexplained. In all, the sample holds about 21,000 clones, and less than 85% of those were seen once. The ten most abundant clones make up over 8% of the sample. Sequencing was performed on unsorted PBMCs, taken at the start of antiretroviral therapy. These TCRs come from a man aged 45 to 65 with HIV.

This clone was detected only a few times. The chain links TRBV30 to TRBJ1-2, with TRBD1 matching 7 bases. Germline lookup yields CDR1 GTSNPN and CDR2 SVGIG (reference sequence). The CDR3 runs to 18 residues. The V gene end was trimmed by 0 bases and the J gene end by 4 bases; junction bases not matched to a gene: 17. The CDR3: CAWSVNSPGGLSSYGYTF. The CDR3 region has the DNA TGTGCCTGGAGTGTTAATTCGCCAGGGGGATTATCTAGCTATGGCTACACCTTC.

This chain links TRBV2 with TRBJ1-6; tentative D call: TRBD1 (5 bases). The V gene lost 6 bases and the J gene lost 14 bases, with 20 bases spanning the gap. This CDR3 region has 14 residues. The germline gives CDR1 SNHLY, CDR2 FYNNEI. CDR3 coding DNA: TGTGCCAGCAGGACTCCACTTGCAGGGAAATCCCTCCACTTT. It is translated as CASRTPLAGKSLHF.

There are a few counts of this clone. The rearrangement joins TRBV19 to TRBJ1-6, with 8 bases matching TRBD1. The V and J ends lost 6 bases and 10 bases, in that order; junction bases with no gene match: 8. CDR1 LNHDA and CDR2 SQIVND come from the germline V gene (reference sequence). There are 14 residues in the CDR3. In nucleotides, the CDR3 is TGTGCCAGTAGCTCCGACAGGGGTAAATCACCCCTCCACTTT. Protein sequence: CASSSDRGKSPLHF. The whole variable domain, remainder taken from reference TRBV19 and TRBJ1-6, is DGGITQSPKYLFRKEGQNVTLSCEQNLNHDAMYWYRQDPGQGLRLIYYSQIVNDFQKGDIAEGYSVSREKKESFPLTVTSAQKNPTAFYLCASSSDRGKSPLHFGNGTRLTVT.

This clone was observed a single time. The chain employs TRBV4-3 and TRBJ1-3; D gene uncertain. The CDR3 spans 14 residues. V was trimmed by 0 bases and J by 7 bases, leaving 10 bases between them. Germline assignment: CDR1 LGHNA and CDR2 YSLEER. Here the CDR3 reads CASSQDSIGNTIYF. In nucleotides, the CDR3 is TGCGCCAGCAGCCAAGATTCCATTGGCAACACCATATATTTT.

This clone was picked up one time. This chain joins TRBV5-1 and TRBJ1-1; perhaps TRBD1 as D (5 bases). This CDR3 spans 14 amino acids. Germline V gene lookup returns CDR1 SGHRS and CDR2 YFSETQ. V was cut by 2 bases and J by 5 bases, with 13 bases left in between. CDR3 sequence (DNA): TGCGCCAGCAGCTTCAACCCAGGGAGTACTGAAGCTTTCTTT. This encodes CASSFNPGSTEAFF.

The V call is TRBV11-3, the J call TRBJ2-3; weak D call: TRBD2 (6 bases). From germline, CDR1 is SGHNT and CDR2 YENEEA. V gave up 4 bases and J gave up 2 bases, with 13 bases separating them. CDR3 length equals 15 residues. This CDR3 reads CASSSPGLLTDTQYF. DNA for the CDR3: TGTGCCAGCAGCTCCCCGGGACTGCTCACAGATACGCAGTATTTT. Full variable domain (rest looked up from reference TRBV11-3 and TRBJ2-3): EAGVVQSPRYKIIEKKQPVAFWCNPISGHNTLYWYLQNLGQGPELLIRYENEEAVDDSQLPKDRFSAERLKGVDSTLKIQPAELGDSAVYLCASSSPGLLTDTQYFGPGTRLTVL.

The chain has TRBV15 and TRBJ2-7; a weak D match, TRBD1 (5 bases). The CDR3 covers 17 residues. CDR1 LNHNV and CDR2 YYDKDF come from the germline V gene (reference sequence). Between the trimmed V and J ends, which lost 0 bases and 0 bases, there was a span of 15 bases. The chain's CDR3 is CATSRDEYRLDSYEQYF. The CDR3 DNA sequence: TGTGCCACCAGCAGAGATGAGTACAGGTTGGACTCCTACGAGCAGTACTTC.

V usage is TRBV28 and J usage is TRBJ1-3, with D possibly TRBD1 on 5 matching bases. This CDR3 region has 12 residues. Germline loops: CDR1 MDHEN, CDR2 SYDVKM. V lost 7 bases and J lost 8, with 12 bases in between. CDR3 nucleotide sequence: TGTGCCAGCAAGGAGGGGACCGACACCATATATTTT. Encoded protein: CASKEGTDTIYF.

The V call is TRBV10-3, the J call TRBJ1-2; D not certain. Germline CDR1 reads ENHRY; CDR2 reads SYGVKD. The CDR3 runs to 15 residues. Trimming left V 3 bases short and J 4 bases short, with 15 bases between. CDR3 coding DNA: TGTGCCATCAGTGATGTGGCTGCGGTCGGCTATGGCTACACCTTC. As protein: CAISDVAAVGYGYTF.

This clone came up a few times. The chain joins TRBV14 to TRBJ2-5, with TRBD2 matching 11 bases. Trimming cost V 0 bases and J 3 bases; bases outside gene matches: 9. In germline, CDR1 is SGHDN, CDR2 FVKESK. The CDR3 spans 18 residues. Here the CDR3 DNA reads TGTGCCAGCAGCCAAGATTCTAAACTAGCGGGGGAGAAAGAGACCCAGTACTTC. Amino acids: CASSQDSKLAGEKETQYF.

The chain couples TRBV4-3 to TRBJ2-7; 7 bases fit TRBD1. With 1 base clipped from V and 1 base from J, the junction kept 7 bases outside the gene matches. CDR1 LGHNA and CDR2 YSLEER come from the germline V gene. This CDR3 spans 16 amino acids. The CDR3 reads CASSQATGKGSYEQYF. CDR3 bases: TGCGCCAGCAGCCAAGCGACAGGGAAGGGGTCCTACGAGCAGTACTTC.

The V gene is TRBV5-4, the J gene TRBJ2-6; D is perhaps TRBD2 (5 bases). Germline V gene lookup returns CDR1 SGHNT and CDR2 YYREEE (reference sequence). This CDR3 contains 13 residues. V lost 4 bases, J lost 6 bases, and 8 bases lay in between. CDR3 sequence reads: CASSEEEANVLTF. In DNA form, the CDR3 reads TGTGCCAGCAGCGAGGAGGAGGCCAACGTCCTGACTTTC.

The rearrangement links TRBV14 to TRBJ2-7, with 10 bases lining up with TRBD2. The germline V gene encodes CDR1 SGHDN and CDR2 FVKESK. The CDR3 has 15 amino acids. V was pared by 4 bases and J by 4 bases, with 7 bases of the junction left unmatched. The CDR3 sequence: CASSPRTSGIYEQYF. CDR3 coding DNA: TGTGCCAGCAGCCCTCGGACTAGCGGAATTTACGAGCAGTACTTC.

This rearrangement joins TRBV5-4 to TRBJ2-2; D not certain. The V and J ends lost 5 bases and 4 bases respectively, with 15 bases between them. Germline V CDR1 and CDR2: SGHNT, YYREEE (reference sequence). The CDR3 extends over 15 amino acids. CDR3 bases: TGTGCCAGCAGTCCCCTCCAGGCCTCCACCGGGGAGCTGTTTTTT. Translating gives CASSPLQASTGELFF. Complete variable domain (other parts from reference TRBV5-4 and TRBJ2-2): ETGVTQSPTHLIKTRGQQVTLRCSSQSGHNTVSWYQQALGQGPQFIFQYYREEENGRGNFPPRFSGLQFPNYSSELNVNALELDDSALYLCASSPLQASTGELFFGEGSRLTVL.

This rearrangement joins TRBV7-2 to TRBJ2-7; D possibly matches TRBD1 or TRBD2 (5 bases each). Germline CDR1 is SGHTA and CDR2 is FQGNSA. The germline V and J ends were trimmed by 3 bases and 9 bases, with 21 bases remaining between them. The CDR3 runs to 15 residues. The CDR3 region is CASSLLRGITIGQYF. Here the CDR3 DNA reads TGTGCCAGCAGCTTGTTGAGGGGAATTACGATTGGGCAGTACTTC.

The rearrangement uses TRBV6-6 and TRBJ2-7, with D uncertain. The CDR3 length is 14 residues. The V gene lost 2 bases and the J gene lost 1 base, with 9 bases spanning the gap. Germline-derived CDR1 and CDR2 are MNHNY and SVGAGI (reference sequence). This CDR3 is CASSYEGLSYEQYF. The CDR3 DNA sequence: TGTGCCAGCAGTTACGAAGGTTTATCCTACGAGCAGTACTTC.

J is TRBJ2-5 and V is TRBV7-8; tentative D call: TRBD2 (6 bases). CDR1 and CDR2 (germline): SGHVS, FQNEAQ. Trimming shortened V by 5 bases and J by 2 bases, and 15 bases separated the two germline ends. This CDR3 has 15 amino acids. CDR3 nucleotide sequence: TGTGCCAGCAGCCCCCTCCTAGCGAATCAAGAGACCCAGTACTTC. Protein sequence: CASSPLLANQETQYF.

V gene TRBV11-3 combines with J gene TRBJ2-7, with D possibly called TRBD1 or TRBD2 (5 bases each). Germline CDR1 reads SGHNT; CDR2 reads YENEEA. The CDR3 spans 14 residues. V shed 6 bases and J shed 5 bases, with 17 bases lying between them. CDR3 protein: CASSRLLRDDEQYF. DNA for the CDR3: TGTGCCAGCAGTCGACTGCTCCGGGACGACGAGCAGTACTTC.

This clone is a singleton in its sample. The chain carries TRBV7-9 and TRBJ1-1; D may be TRBD1 (5 bases). CDR3 length: 11 amino acids. Germline CDR1 SEHNR, CDR2 FQNEAQ (reference sequence). With 6 bases removed from V and 5 bases from J, the gap between germline ends came to 7 bases. CDR3 DNA: TGTGCCAGCAGGGGGGGGACTGAAGCTTTCTTT. Its translation: CASRGGTEAFF.

The chain is built from TRBV25-1 and TRBJ1-6, with a possible D match to TRBD1 (5 bases). Germline V lookup: CDR1 MGHDK, CDR2 SYGVNS. The CDR3 has 13 residues. V was trimmed by 6 bases and J by 6 bases, leaving 9 bases between them. CDR3 in amino acids: CASSRDGNSPLHF. The CDR3 coding sequence is TGTGCCAGCAGCCGGGACGGTAATTCACCCCTCCACTTT.

The chain carries TRBV7-2 and TRBJ1-1; D remains unclear. The CDR3 is 14 amino acids. Germline V gene sequence: CDR1 SGHTA, CDR2 FQGNSA. The V gene lost 5 bases and the J gene lost 3 bases, with 13 bases spanning the gap. CDR3 nucleotide sequence: TGTGCCAGCAGCCGTACCAGGAGCTACACTGAAGCTTTCTTT. It codes for CASSRTRSYTEAFF.

This clone was picked up a small number of times. V gene TRBV7-2 combines with J gene TRBJ1-3; the match to TRBD1 covers 10 bases. Germline V lookup: CDR1 SGHTA, CDR2 FQGNSA. The length of the CDR3 is 16 residues. The V and J ends lost 5 bases and 4 bases, in that order; junction bases with no gene match: 8. DNA for the CDR3: TGTGCCAGCAGCGTGCGACAGGGGGCAGGGGGAAACACCATATATTTT. This encodes CASSVRQGAGGNTIYF.

This clone has a single count. The chain has TRBV28 and TRBJ2-7; a weak D match, TRBD2 (6 bases). Germline values: CDR1 MDHEN, CDR2 SYDVKM. The germline V and J ends were trimmed by 7 bases and 3 bases, with 19 bases remaining between them. The CDR3 totals 15 residues. CDR3 residues: CASTMGGVVGYEQYF. The CDR3 nucleotides are TGTGCCAGCACCATGGGAGGCGTAGTTGGCTACGAGCAGTACTTC.

The chain employs TRBV10-2 and TRBJ2-5; D gene uncertain. V lost 9 bases and J lost 2, with 7 bases in between. This CDR3 is built from 11 residues. Germline V lookup: CDR1 WSHSY, CDR2 SAAADI. DNA of the CDR3: TGCGCCAGTGAAGGGCAAGAGACCCAGTACTTC. It specifies CASEGQETQYF.